This T cell receptor beta chain was found in a study of graft-versus-host responses after intestinal transplantation. On the study more broadly: The whole recipient group had anti-thymocyte globulin induction followed by tacrolimus and steroids for 2 to 3 years.

Assay: immunoSEQ multiplex PCR; the TCRdb copy retains only in-frame clones and omits some. Of 30,000 or so clones detected, about four fifths appear once; the ten largest clones hold around 20%. With respect to this clone: Its antigen is still unknown.

General study findings and limits: High graft-versus-host to host-versus-graft clonal ratios were found in allografts of patients who had graft-donor T cell macrochimerism. Maximum circulating GvH clone levels tracked with early post-transplant HvG decreases. Some GvH clones appeared in ileal mucosa or blood before recipient bone marrow.

Specimen: unstimulated CD8+ T cells sorted from spleen or lymph node cells, collected before intestinal transplant. The clonotype was recovered from a human donor who received an intestinal transplant.

CDR3 DNA: TGTGCCAGCAGCCCGAAGGGCCCCGGGACGGGGACTATCGGGGAGCTGTTTTTT. Protein: CASSPKGPGTGTIGELFF. The gene calls are TRBV27 and TRBJ2-2, with 7 bases aligning to TRBD2. CDR1 is MNHEY, CDR2 SMNVEV, per germline (reference sequence). V lost 6 bases and J lost 7; bases outside the gene matches: 20. The CDR3 has 18 residues.